This TCR beta chain is from a study of blood T cell repertoires in COVID-19. Profiled with immunoSEQ multiplex PCR; TCRdb holds only in-frame clones, not every one. The sample includes around 230,000 clones, around 82% seen only once; the top ten take more than 8%. This clone has only a few counts. The germline CDR1 and CDR2 sequences are LNHDA and SQIVND (reference sequence). The CDR3 runs 14 residues. Trimming took 3 bases from V and 5 from J; bases not matched to a gene: 6. This receptor was taken from a woman aged 45-60 years with acute or convalescent COVID-19. The sequencing input was peripheral blood. The chain couples TRBV19 to TRBJ1-1; 7 bases match TRBD1. The CDR3 spells CASSITTGLTEAFF. In DNA form, the CDR3 reads TGTGCCAGTAGTATTACGACAGGGTTAACTGAAGCTTTCTTT.